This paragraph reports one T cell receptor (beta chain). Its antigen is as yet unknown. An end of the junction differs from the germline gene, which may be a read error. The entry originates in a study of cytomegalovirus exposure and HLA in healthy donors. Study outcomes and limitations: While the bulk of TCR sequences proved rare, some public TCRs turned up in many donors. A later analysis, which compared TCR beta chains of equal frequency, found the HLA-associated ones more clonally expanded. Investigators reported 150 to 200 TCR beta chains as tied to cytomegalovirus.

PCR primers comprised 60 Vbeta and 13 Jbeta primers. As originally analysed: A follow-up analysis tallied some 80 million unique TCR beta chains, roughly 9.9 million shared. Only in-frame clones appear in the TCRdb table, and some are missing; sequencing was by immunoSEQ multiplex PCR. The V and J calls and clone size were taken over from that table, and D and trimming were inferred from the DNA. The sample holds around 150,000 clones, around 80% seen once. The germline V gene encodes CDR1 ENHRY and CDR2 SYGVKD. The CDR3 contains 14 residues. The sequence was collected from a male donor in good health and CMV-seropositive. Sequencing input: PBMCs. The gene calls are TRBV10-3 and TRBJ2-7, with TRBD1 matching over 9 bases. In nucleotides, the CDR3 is TGTGCCATCACCGTGACAGGGGGGAGCTACAAGCAGTACTTC. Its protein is CAITVTGGSYKQYF.